This passage covers 28 T cell receptor beta chains from one sample sequenced in a study of blood T cell repertoires in COVID-19. Libraries were prepared by immunoSEQ multiplex PCR; TCRdb keeps only in-frame clonotypes and omits some of them. In the table there are under 250,000 clones, 86% of which are singletons. The specimen was PBMCs or T cells enriched from blood (not recorded which). These receptors were collected from a middle-aged man who had recovered from COVID-19.

The chain uses TRBV30 and TRBJ1-1; TRBD1 agrees at 10 bases. The CDR3 is made up of 14 amino acids. After removal of 4 bases from V and 1 base from J, the junction contained 3 bases not matched to a gene. Germline CDR1 reads GTSNPN; CDR2 reads SVGIG (reference sequence). The CDR3 DNA reads as TGTGCCTGGACCTGGGACAGGGGGAACACTGAAGCTTTCTTT. Amino acids: CAWTWDRGNTEAFF.

The V call is TRBV14, the J call TRBJ2-1; D perhaps matches TRBD2 (6 bases). The germline CDR1 and CDR2 sequences are SGHDN and FVKESK. Trimming shortened V by 0 bases and J by 2 bases, and 14 bases separated the two germline ends. This CDR3 is built from 17 residues. The CDR3 bases are TGTGCCAGCAGCCAAGAGTATGGACTACACGCCTACAATGAGCAGTTCTTC. It is translated as CASSQEYGLHAYNEQFF.

The gene calls are TRBV4-3 and TRBJ1-6; 7 bases line up with TRBD1. CDR3 length: 14 residues. The germline V gene has CDR1 LGHNA and CDR2 YSLEER. The trim removed 0 bases at V and 11 bases at J, leaving 4 bases unmatched. In DNA form, the CDR3 reads TGCGCCAGCAGCCAAGATATACAGGGGACACCCCTCCACTTT. Translating gives CASSQDIQGTPLHF.

The CDR3 nucleotides read TGTGCCAGCAGGGTGCCGGGACAGAGGTCCCGCTACACCTTC. Amino acids: CASRVPGQRSRYTF. This chain uses TRBV6-5 with TRBJ1-2; TRBD1 aligns across 7 bases. Germline values: CDR1 MNHEY, CDR2 SVGAGI. The CDR3 loop spans 14 amino acids. J was trimmed by 9 bases and V by 6 bases; bases with no gene match: 13.

In its sample, this clone was seen many times. The CDR3 loop reads CAWRKRRPPADTQYF. The CDR3 bases are TGTGCCTGGAGAAAACGGAGGCCCCCGGCAGATACGCAGTATTTT. The V call is TRBV30, the J call TRBJ2-3, with TRBD2 as a possible D gene (5 bases). Germline V gives CDR1 GTSNPN, CDR2 SVGIG (reference sequence). This CDR3 is built from 15 residues. V lost 3 bases and J lost 4, with 17 bases in between.

This clone was picked up many times. The chain has TRBV7-8 and TRBJ1-1; D is unresolved. CDR3 length: 15 residues. Trimming took off 1 base at V and 2 bases at J, with 11 bases between the two ends. Per germline, CDR1 SGHVS and CDR2 FQNEAQ. In DNA, the CDR3 is TGTGCCAGCAGCTTAGGAGCTACAGAAAACACTGAAGCTTTCTTT. Translation gives CASSLGATENTEAFF.

V is TRBV29-1 and J is TRBJ1-2; TRBD1 is a possible D gene (6 bases). CDR1 SQVTM and CDR2 ANQGSEA come from the germline V gene. The CDR3 has 16 amino acids. Trimming removed 0 bases at V and 6 bases at J, with 20 bases between. In DNA, the CDR3 is TGCAGCGTTGAAGACGCACTTGCTGAACAGGGAGATGGCTACACCTTC. As protein: CSVEDALAEQGDGYTF.

V usage is TRBV4-3 and J usage is TRBJ1-4; D possibly corresponds to TRBD1 (6 bases). This CDR3 is 15 amino acids long. Trimming took off 0 bases at V and 6 bases at J, with 11 bases between the two ends. Germline values: CDR1 LGHNA, CDR2 YSLEER. The CDR3 loop is CASSQDGSGDEKLFF. The DNA of the CDR3 is TGCGCCAGCAGCCAAGATGGTTCAGGGGATGAAAAACTGTTTTTT.

The chain has TRBV6-1 and TRBJ2-7; 10 bases line up with TRBD2. CDR3 size: 15 residues. The germline CDR1 and CDR2 sequences are MNHNS and SASEGT. V lost 3 bases to trimming and J lost 3 bases; unmatched junction nucleotides: 5. CDR3 nucleotides: TGTGCCAGCAGTGATACTAGCGGGATAATCTACGAGCAGTACTTC. Amino acid sequence: CASSDTSGIIYEQYF.

This rearrangement joins TRBV6-2 or TRBV6-3 to TRBJ1-5; D remains ambiguous. Germline V gene data show CDR1 as MNHEY and CDR2 as SVGEGT. The CDR3 loop spans 16 amino acids. The V end was cut by 5 bases, the J end by 5 bases, with 19 bases between. CDR3 sequence (DNA): TGTGCCAGCAGTCACGGAGCCTCCCGGATCGATCAGCCCCAGCATTTT. This sequence encodes CASSHGASRIDQPQHF.

This clone is a singleton in its sample. The genes are TRBV9 and TRBJ2-3, with 7 bases fitting TRBD1. In germline, CDR1 is SGDLS, CDR2 YYNGEE. Losses at the gene ends were 3 bases for V and 0 bases for J; bases not matched to a gene: 4. The CDR3 length is 15 residues. CDR3 sequence reads: CASSGTGRSTDTQYF. For the CDR3, the DNA is TGTGCCAGCAGCGGGACAGGCAGGAGCACAGATACGCAGTATTTT.

The rearrangement joins TRBV19 to TRBJ1-6; 7 bases fit TRBD1. Per the germline V gene, CDR1 is LNHDA and CDR2 is SQIVND (reference sequence). The V gene end was trimmed by 6 bases and the J gene end by 7 bases; junction bases not matched to a gene: 3. The CDR3 has 13 amino acids. The CDR3 reads CASSRQGNSPLHF. Written as DNA, the CDR3 is TGTGCCAGTAGCCGACAGGGCAATTCACCCCTCCACTTT.

The chain couples TRBV9 to TRBJ2-1; TRBD2 aligns across 10 bases. CDR1 and CDR2 from the germline V gene are SGDLS and YYNGEE. With V trimmed by 6 bases and J by 8 bases, 8 bases remained unmatched. There are 14 residues in the CDR3. The CDR3 sequence: CASTPTSGRYEQFF. The CDR3 DNA follows: TGTGCCAGCACCCCGACTAGCGGGCGGTATGAGCAGTTCTTC.

The V and J genes are TRBV2 and TRBJ1-4, with 10 bases fitting TRBD1. The CDR3 runs 14 residues. Germline-derived CDR1 and CDR2 are SNHLY and FYNNEI. The V and J ends lost 1 base and 7 bases, in that order; junction bases with no gene match: 0. The CDR3 DNA reads as TGTGCCAGCAGTGAAGGGACAGGGGGTGAAAAACTGTTTTTT. Its translation is CASSEGTGGEKLFF.

The count of this clone is one. The rearrangement uses TRBV3-1 (or the pseudogene TRBV3-2) and TRBJ2-1, with D maybe TRBD1 (5 bases). The CDR3 sequence is 15 residues long. Germline V lookup: CDR1 LGHDT, CDR2 YNNKEL (reference sequence). Deletions cut 1 base from V and 5 bases from J, with 12 bases between. As DNA, the CDR3 is TGTGCCAGCAGCCAAGTCAGGGAAGTAGACAATGAGCAGTTCTTC. This sequence encodes CASSQVREVDNEQFF.

The J gene is TRBJ2-6, the V gene TRBV28; the D is unclear. Germline CDR1 and CDR2: MDHEN and SYDVKM. V was clipped by 7 bases and J by 2 bases, with 6 bases between them. CDR3 length equals 13 residues. The CDR3 sequence is CASTSPGANVLTF. For the CDR3, the DNA is TGTGCCAGCACCTCCCCTGGGGCCAACGTCCTGACTTTC.

V is TRBV5-4 and J is TRBJ2-2; D perhaps matches TRBD2 (5 bases). Deletions cut 4 bases from V and 4 bases from J, with 8 bases between. Germline assignment: CDR1 SGHNT and CDR2 YYREEE (reference sequence). This CDR3 comprises 13 residues. CDR3 region: CASSGRATGELFF. In DNA form, the CDR3 reads TGTGCCAGCAGCGGGAGAGCCACCGGGGAGCTGTTTTTT.

The rearrangement joins TRBV10-3 to TRBJ1-5; 7 nucleotides line up with TRBD1. CDR3 length: 12 amino acids. Germline CDR1 is ENHRY and CDR2 is SYGVKD. Germline trimming cut 8 bases from V and 5 bases from J; bases unmatched to any gene: 3. CDR3 DNA: TGTGCCATCGGAACAGGGGATCAGCCCCAGCATTTT. It codes for CAIGTGDQPQHF.

As DNA, the CDR3 is TGTGCCAGCAGTTCACCGGGACAAACTATCTATGGCTACACCTTC. It yields the protein CASSSPGQTIYGYTF. The chain couples TRBV27 to TRBJ1-2, with a possible D match to TRBD1 (6 bases). The CDR3 is 15 amino acids. In germline, CDR1 is MNHEY, CDR2 SMNVEV (reference sequence). Trimming stripped 4 bases from V and 4 bases from J, with 16 bases between.

The chain's CDR3 is CATSDPSTTTYGYTF. The CDR3 DNA reads TGTGCCACCAGTGATCCAAGCACGACTACGTATGGCTACACCTTC. The chain is built from TRBV24-1 and TRBJ1-2; D remains ambiguous. The V end was cut by 3 bases, the J end by 5 bases, with 15 bases between. The germline V gene encodes CDR1 KGHDR and CDR2 SFDVKD. CDR3 length equals 15 residues.

The CDR3 loop reads CASSHPPLAGKGEQYF. The CDR3 coding sequence is TGTGCCAGCAGTCACCCCCCGCTAGCGGGCAAAGGCGAGCAGTACTTC. This chain links TRBV27 with TRBJ2-7; 8 nucleotides agree with TRBD2. The J segment lost 6 bases and the V segment lost 5 bases, leaving 15 bases of the junction unmatched. The germline CDR1 and CDR2 sequences are MNHEY and SMNVEV (reference sequence). The CDR3 spans 16 residues.

In its sample, this clone was seen once. The rearrangement joins TRBV19 to TRBJ1-5; D is undetermined. The length of the CDR3 is 14 residues. Per germline, CDR1 LNHDA and CDR2 SQIVND (reference sequence). The ends were cut back, 3 bases at V and 4 bases at J, with 10 bases in the middle. The CDR3 nucleotides read TGTGCCAGTAGTATTCTACAGTTAAATCAGCCCCAGCATTTT. Translation gives CASSILQLNQPQHF.

This chain connects TRBV19 to TRBJ1-1; the match to TRBD1 covers 10 bases. CDR1 and CDR2 from the germline V gene are LNHDA and SQIVND (reference sequence). This CDR3 is 17 amino acids long. The junction had 12 bases not matched to a gene; V was cut back by 5 bases and J by 3 bases. The CDR3 is CASSVGRQGASDTEAFF. CDR3 coding DNA: TGTGCCAGTAGTGTCGGTAGACAGGGGGCGAGTGACACTGAAGCTTTCTTT.

The J gene is TRBJ2-1, the V gene TRBV4-3; TRBD1 aligns across 7 bases. V shed 1 base and J 6 bases; nucleotides not matched to a gene: 3. CDR3 length: 14 residues. Germline values: CDR1 LGHNA, CDR2 YSLEER. CDR3: CASSQGDRLNEQFF. In DNA form, the CDR3 reads TGCGCCAGCAGCCAAGGGGACAGACTCAATGAGCAGTTCTTC.

This chain uses TRBV2 with TRBJ2-1; 11 bases map to TRBD2. V shed 6 bases, J shed 6 bases, and the junction held 4 bases outside the gene matches. This CDR3 contains 14 residues. The germline V gene encodes CDR1 SNHLY and CDR2 FYNNEI. CDR3 sequence (DNA): TGTGCCAGCAGCACTAGCGGGAGTCTCAATGAGCAGTTCTTC. Translated: CASSTSGSLNEQFF.

This clone was seen only a few times. The chain employs TRBV6-2 or TRBV6-3 and TRBJ2-1; TRBD2 agrees at 14 bases. CDR1 is MNHEY, CDR2 SVGEGT, per germline. With 5 bases clipped from V and 8 bases from J, the junction kept 5 bases outside the gene matches. The CDR3 totals 15 residues. The CDR3: CASSPGTSGGHEQFF. DNA of the CDR3: TGTGCCAGCAGTCCCGGGACTAGCGGGGGCCATGAGCAGTTCTTC.

V gene TRBV9 combines with J gene TRBJ2-4, with 7 bases aligning to TRBD1. V lost 0 bases and J lost 5; bases outside the gene matches: 2. The V gene's germline CDR1 is SGDLS and CDR2 YYNGEE. The length of the CDR3 is 14 residues. The CDR3 loop reads CASSVGTGENIQYF. DNA of the CDR3: TGTGCCAGCAGCGTAGGGACAGGTGAAAACATTCAGTACTTC.

The chain carries TRBV5-1 and TRBJ2-7; 9 bases line up with TRBD1. V was clipped by 6 bases and J by 3 bases; unmatched bases: 7. CDR1 is SGHRS and CDR2 is YFSETQ in the germline V gene. CDR3 size: 14 residues. CDR3 loop: CASTRGQGVYEQYF. The CDR3 region has the DNA TGCGCCAGCACTAGGGGACAGGGAGTCTACGAGCAGTACTTC.